Listed here is a single T cell receptor beta chain. What it binds is unknown. These data originate in a study of molecular identifiers for immune sequencing clone quantification. About the study: Five portions were made in replicates from RNA of 20,000 or 100,000 naive CD8 cells, and four underwent sequencing. Study-wide results and caveats: Clones above 20 RNA copies contained over 99% of effector molecules but under 1% of naive ones.

The CDR3 has 14 amino acids. Germline loops: CDR1 MGHRA, CDR2 YSYEKL. The V end lost 0 bases, the J end lost 2 bases, and 7 bases lay between the germline ends. TCRdb ran MiXCR on the PCR reads and lists one entry per CDR3 protein. The data contain 300,000 to 350,000 distinct CDR3 sequences, around 21% of them singletons. Sorted cells numbering roughly 18,000 to 1,000,000, with 10%, 30% or 50% RNA, yielded the naive CD8 libraries. Sorting isolated naive CD8 T cells as CD8+CD4-CCR7+CD45RA+ events. This clonotype originated in a human donor in good health. Some libraries in this study had Jurkat cell RNA spiked in. The V gene is TRBV4-1, the J gene TRBJ2-5; D not resolved. The sequenced material came from naive CD8+ T cells from blood, with Jurkat cell RNA spiked in. Subset defined: FACS-sorted CD8+CD4-CCR7+CD45RA+ naive T cells. As DNA, the CDR3 is TGCGCCAGCAGCCAAGATCGCAGGCAAGAGACCCAGTACTTC. Amino acids: CASSQDRRQETQYF.